This T cell receptor beta chain was identified during a study of early stage breast cancer tumors (dated by TCRdb to 2015 to 2018). At the level of the whole study: Of the approximately 15 invasive breast tumors, about a dozen were found to be estrogen receptor-positive, progesterone receptor-positive and HER2-negative. About 70% of the 12 ER+/PR+/HER2- tumors were invasive ductal carcinomas, while the other four were invasive lobular carcinomas. On average, each sample got 9 to 10-fold read coverage. A total of over 2 million templates, representing approximately 1,100,000 unique clonotypes, were detected across all samples. The study at large found these results: Chain pairing and functional markers such as CD4, CD8 and FOXP3 were not captured by bulk genomic DNA sequencing of unsorted cells. Roughly 2.7-fold higher T cell density and higher clonality were observed in tumors than in adjacent normal breast tissue. Enriched TCRB sequences shared across patients were found to be mostly commonly generated sequences that were unlikely to play an important role in the tumor microenvironment. Because the cohort was small, a breakdown by tumor subtype could not be done. Greater similarity was observed between blood and normal breast repertoires than between blood and tumor repertoires, and tumor was distinguished from normal in about 90% of the 16 patients when each tissue was compared with blood.

About this clone itself: Its antigen is currently not known. Base-call qualities are not available, and no considerably larger clone is one nucleotide away.

Every sample was amplified as two independent genomic DNA replicates, using roughly 0.45 ug for blood and approximately 1.5 ug for tumor or normal breast. TCRB sequencing of genomic DNA was carried out with the ImmunoSeq Intro kit according to the manufacturer's instructions. Multiplex PCR ran roughly 34 cycles with proprietary primers and spike-in control sequences for absolute quantification. An 87-bp fragment spanning the CDR3 and flanking V and J genes was sequenced with single-end 150-bp reads. Each lane of an Illumina MiSeq using version 3.0 chemistry carried seven multiplexed samples, with two replicates per sample. The paper's processing steps were these. The vendor's proprietary pipeline handled the raw data processing, merging both replicates into a single result for each sample. To define clonotypes, the study grouped productive rearrangements that shared the V-gene family, CDR3 amino acid sequence and J-gene segment. To compute clonality, the normalized Shannon entropy (Pielou evenness) of TCRB abundances was subtracted from 1. To estimate T cell density, the total number of templates was divided by the input cell count, which was inferred from how much DNA went in. Total repertoire diversity and clonality were estimated with Recon using default parameters. A clonotype was considered tumor-enriched if its abundance in tumor exceeded 0.1% and was at least 32-fold higher than its abundance in normal breast. Drawn from immuneACCESS, this table holds only the in-frame rearrangements with V and J called that TCRdb kept. Clones are partly lost; checked studies trace under half to an unresolved V gene and leave the rest unexplained. V and J calls and clone size are those listed in that table; D and trimming were worked out from the DNA. This sample has about 50,000 clones in its table, and around 80% of those were observed once. The ten largest clones represent 3% to 3.5% of the sample.

From the germline V gene, CDR1 is MGHDK and CDR2 is SYGVNS. V drops 4 bases and J drops 3 bases, leaving 6 bases in between. The CDR3, from cysteine to phenylalanine, totals 13 residues. This entry keeps only the CDR3 DNA: 39 bases, framed from base 1. The study profiled bulk TCR beta-chain repertoires in matched peripheral blood, tumor and adjacent normal breast tissue taken from approximately 15 patients with early-stage breast cancer. Before surgery, about 5-11 mL of whole blood was collected in EDTA tubes and processed within 2 hours. Peripheral blood mononuclear cells were isolated by Ficoll-Paque centrifugation in SepMate-50 tubes. For storage in liquid nitrogen, PBMCs were cryopreserved as aliquots of about 2 to 4.5 million cells in roughly 90% FBS with about 10% DMSO. Genomic DNA was extracted with the Qiagen AllPrep DNA/RNA Mini kit.

Sequencing input: blood. The V and J segments used are TRBV25-1 and TRBJ1-4, with the D segment identity uncertain. This TCR was recovered from a person in their forties with breast cancer. CDR3 protein: CASSGEANEKLFF. The DNA reads as follows: TGTGCCAGCAGTGGGGAGGCTAATGAAAAACTGTTTTTT. The variable domain in full, with residues beyond the CDR3 obtained from the reference TRBV25-1 and TRBJ1-4 genes, is EADIYQTPRYLVIGTGKKITLECSQTMGHDKMYWYQQDPGMELHLIHYSYGVNSTEKGDLSSESTVSRIRTEHFPLTLESARPSHTSQYLCASSGEANEKLFFGSGTQLSVL.